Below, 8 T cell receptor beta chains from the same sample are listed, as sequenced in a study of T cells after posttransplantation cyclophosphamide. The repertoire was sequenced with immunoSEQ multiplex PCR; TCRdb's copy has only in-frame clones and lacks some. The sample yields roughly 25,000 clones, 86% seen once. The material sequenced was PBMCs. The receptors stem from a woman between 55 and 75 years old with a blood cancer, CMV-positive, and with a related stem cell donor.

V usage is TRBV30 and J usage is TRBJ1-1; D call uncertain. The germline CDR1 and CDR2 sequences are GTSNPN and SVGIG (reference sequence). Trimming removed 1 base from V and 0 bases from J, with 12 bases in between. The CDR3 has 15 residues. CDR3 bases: TGTGCCTGGAGTGAAACAATGCCCATGAACACTGAAGCTTTCTTT. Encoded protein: CAWSETMPMNTEAFF.

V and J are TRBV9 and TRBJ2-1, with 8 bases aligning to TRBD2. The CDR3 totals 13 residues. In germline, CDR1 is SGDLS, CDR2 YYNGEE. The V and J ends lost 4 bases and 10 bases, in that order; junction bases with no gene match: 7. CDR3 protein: CASSSGLGGEQFF. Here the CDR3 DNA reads TGTGCCAGCAGCTCGGGACTAGGTGGGGAGCAGTTCTTC.

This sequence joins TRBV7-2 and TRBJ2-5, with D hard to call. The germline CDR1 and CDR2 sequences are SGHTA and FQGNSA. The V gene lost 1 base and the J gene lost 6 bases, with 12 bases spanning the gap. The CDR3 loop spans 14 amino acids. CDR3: CASSLDRPGKTQYF. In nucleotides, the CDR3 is TGTGCCAGCAGCTTAGACCGGCCAGGAAAGACCCAGTACTTC.

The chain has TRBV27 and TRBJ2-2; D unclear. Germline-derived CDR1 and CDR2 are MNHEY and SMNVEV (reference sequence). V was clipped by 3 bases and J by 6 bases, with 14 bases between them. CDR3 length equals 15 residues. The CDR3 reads CASSFMRTGSGELFF. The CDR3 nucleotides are TGTGCCAGCAGTTTTATGCGTACTGGTTCCGGGGAGCTGTTTTTT.

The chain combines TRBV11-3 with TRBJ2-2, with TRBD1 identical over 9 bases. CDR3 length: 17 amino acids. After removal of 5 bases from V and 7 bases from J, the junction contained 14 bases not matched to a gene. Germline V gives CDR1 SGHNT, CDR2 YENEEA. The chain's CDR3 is CASSPTRDRAVIGELFF. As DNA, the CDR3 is TGTGCCAGCAGCCCAACGAGGGACAGGGCGGTTATCGGGGAGCTGTTTTTT.

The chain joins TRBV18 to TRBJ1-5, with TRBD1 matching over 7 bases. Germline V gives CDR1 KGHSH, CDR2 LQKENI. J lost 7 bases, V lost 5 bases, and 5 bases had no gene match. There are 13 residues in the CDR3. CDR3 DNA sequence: TGTGCCAGCTCAGGGACAGTTGAACAGCCCCAGCATTTT. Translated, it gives CASSGTVEQPQHF.

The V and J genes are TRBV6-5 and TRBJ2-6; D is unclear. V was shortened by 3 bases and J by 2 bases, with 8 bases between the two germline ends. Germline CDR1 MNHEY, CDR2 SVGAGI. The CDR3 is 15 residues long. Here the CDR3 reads CASSYFSAGANVLTF. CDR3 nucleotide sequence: TGTGCCAGCAGTTATTTTTCGGCTGGGGCCAACGTCCTGACTTTC.

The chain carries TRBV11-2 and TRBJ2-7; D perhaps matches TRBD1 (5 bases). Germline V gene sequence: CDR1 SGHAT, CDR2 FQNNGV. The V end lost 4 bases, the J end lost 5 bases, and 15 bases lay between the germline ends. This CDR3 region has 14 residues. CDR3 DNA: TGTGCCAGCAGCTCCCTACGGACACCCCACGAGCAGTACTTC. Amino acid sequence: CASSSLRTPHEQYF.